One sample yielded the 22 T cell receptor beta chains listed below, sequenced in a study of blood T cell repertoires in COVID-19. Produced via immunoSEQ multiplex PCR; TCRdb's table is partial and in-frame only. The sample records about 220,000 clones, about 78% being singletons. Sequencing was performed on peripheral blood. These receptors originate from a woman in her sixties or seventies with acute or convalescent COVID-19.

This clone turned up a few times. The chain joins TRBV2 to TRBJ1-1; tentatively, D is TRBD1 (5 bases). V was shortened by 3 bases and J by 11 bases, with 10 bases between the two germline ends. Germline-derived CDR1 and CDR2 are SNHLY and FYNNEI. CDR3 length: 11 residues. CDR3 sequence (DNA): TGTGCCAGCAGTGAGGAGGGGAAGGCTTTCTTT. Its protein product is CASSEEGKAFF.

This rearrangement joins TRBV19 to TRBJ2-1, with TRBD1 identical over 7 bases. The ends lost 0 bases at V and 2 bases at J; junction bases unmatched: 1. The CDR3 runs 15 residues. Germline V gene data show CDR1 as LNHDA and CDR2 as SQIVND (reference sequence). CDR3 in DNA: TGTGCCAGTAGTATAGACACAGGGGCCTACAATGAGCAGTTCTTC. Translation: CASSIDTGAYNEQFF.

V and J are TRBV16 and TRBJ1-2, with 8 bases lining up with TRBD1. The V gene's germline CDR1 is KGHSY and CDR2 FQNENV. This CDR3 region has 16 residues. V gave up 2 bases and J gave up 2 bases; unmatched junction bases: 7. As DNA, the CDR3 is TGTGCCAGCAGCCAACGAACGGACAGGGCGAACTATGGCTACACCTTC. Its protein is CASSQRTDRANYGYTF. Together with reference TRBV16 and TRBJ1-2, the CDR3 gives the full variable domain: GEEVAQTPKHLVRGEGQKAKLYCAPIKGHSYVFWYQQVLKNEFKFLISFQNENVFDETGMPKERFSAKCLPNSPCSLEIQATKLEDSAVYFCASSQRTDRANYGYTFGSGTRLTVV.

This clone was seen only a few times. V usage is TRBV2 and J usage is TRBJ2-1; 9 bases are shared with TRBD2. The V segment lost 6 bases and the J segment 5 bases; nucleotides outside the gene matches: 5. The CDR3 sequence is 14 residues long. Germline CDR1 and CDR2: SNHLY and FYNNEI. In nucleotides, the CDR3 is TGTGCCAGCAGGGATCTAGCGGGGAACAATGAGCAGTTCTTC. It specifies CASRDLAGNNEQFF.

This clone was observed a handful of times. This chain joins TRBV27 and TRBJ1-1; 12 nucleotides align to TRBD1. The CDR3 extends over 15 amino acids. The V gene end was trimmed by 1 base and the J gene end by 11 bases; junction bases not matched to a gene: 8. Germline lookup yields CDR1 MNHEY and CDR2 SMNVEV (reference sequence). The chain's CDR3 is CASSLFGTGGSKAFF. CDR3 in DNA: TGTGCCAGCAGTTTATTCGGGACAGGGGGCTCCAAGGCTTTCTTT.

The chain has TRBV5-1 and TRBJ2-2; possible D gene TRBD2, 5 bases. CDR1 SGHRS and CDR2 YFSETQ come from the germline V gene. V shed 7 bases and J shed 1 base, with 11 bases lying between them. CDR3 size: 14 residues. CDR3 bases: TGCGCCAGCGGAGCGGATCGGAACACCGGGGAGCTGTTTTTT. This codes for CASGADRNTGELFF.

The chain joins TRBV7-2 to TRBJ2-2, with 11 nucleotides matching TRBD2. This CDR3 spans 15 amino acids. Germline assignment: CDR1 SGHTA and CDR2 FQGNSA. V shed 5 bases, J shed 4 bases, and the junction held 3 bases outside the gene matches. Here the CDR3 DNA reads TGTGCCAGCAGCACCCTAGCGGGGGGCACCGGGGAGCTGTTTTTT. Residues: CASSTLAGGTGELFF.

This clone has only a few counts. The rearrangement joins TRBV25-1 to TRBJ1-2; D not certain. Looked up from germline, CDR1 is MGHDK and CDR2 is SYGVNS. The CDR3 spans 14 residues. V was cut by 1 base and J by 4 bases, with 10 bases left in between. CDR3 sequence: CASSESLGSYGYTF. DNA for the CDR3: TGTGCCAGCAGTGAATCTCTTGGCAGCTATGGCTACACCTTC.

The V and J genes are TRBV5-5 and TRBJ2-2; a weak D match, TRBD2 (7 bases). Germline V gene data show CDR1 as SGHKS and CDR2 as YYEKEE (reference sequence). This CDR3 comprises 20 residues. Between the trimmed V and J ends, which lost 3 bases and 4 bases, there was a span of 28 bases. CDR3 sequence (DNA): TGTGCCAGCAGCTGGGAGGGAAGGGGTTGGGGGGGCAGGACCACCGGGGAGCTGTTTTTT. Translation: CASSWEGRGWGGRTTGELFF.

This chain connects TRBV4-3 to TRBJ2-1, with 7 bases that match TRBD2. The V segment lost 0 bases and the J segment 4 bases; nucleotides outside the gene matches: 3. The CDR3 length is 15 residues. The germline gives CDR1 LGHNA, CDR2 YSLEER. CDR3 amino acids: CASSQDDGGYNEQFF. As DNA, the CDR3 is TGCGCCAGCAGCCAAGATGACGGGGGGTACAATGAGCAGTTCTTC.

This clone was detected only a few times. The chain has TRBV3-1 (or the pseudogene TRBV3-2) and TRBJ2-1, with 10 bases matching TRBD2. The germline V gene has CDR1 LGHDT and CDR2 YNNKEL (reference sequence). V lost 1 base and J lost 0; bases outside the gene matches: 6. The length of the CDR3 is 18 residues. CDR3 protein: CASSQVRSGGSSYNEQFF. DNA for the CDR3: TGTGCCAGCAGCCAAGTTCGTAGCGGGGGGAGCTCCTACAATGAGCAGTTCTTC.

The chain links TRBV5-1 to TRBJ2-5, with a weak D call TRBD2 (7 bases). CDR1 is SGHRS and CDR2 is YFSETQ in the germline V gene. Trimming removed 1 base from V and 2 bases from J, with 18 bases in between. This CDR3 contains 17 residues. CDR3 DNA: TGCGCCAGCAGCTTGAGGCTGAAGGGGGGGAATCAAGAGACCCAGTACTTC. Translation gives CASSLRLKGGNQETQYF.

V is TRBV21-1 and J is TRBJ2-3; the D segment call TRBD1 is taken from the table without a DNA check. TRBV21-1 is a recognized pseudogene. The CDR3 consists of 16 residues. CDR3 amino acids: CASSNRVDLREDTQYF. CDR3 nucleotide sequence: TGTGCCAGCAGCAACAGGGTCGATCTTAGGGAAGATACGCAGTATTTT.

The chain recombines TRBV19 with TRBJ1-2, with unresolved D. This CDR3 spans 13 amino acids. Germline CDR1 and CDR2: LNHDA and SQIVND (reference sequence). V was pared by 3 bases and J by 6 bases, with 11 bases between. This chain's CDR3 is CASSMAGIDGYTF. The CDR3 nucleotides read TGTGCCAGTAGTATGGCGGGGATTGATGGCTACACCTTC.

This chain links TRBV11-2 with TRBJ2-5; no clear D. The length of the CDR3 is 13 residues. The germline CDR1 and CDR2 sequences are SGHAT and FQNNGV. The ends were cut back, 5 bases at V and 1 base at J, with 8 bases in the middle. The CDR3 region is CASSPPGQETQYF. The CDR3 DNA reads TGTGCCAGCAGCCCCCCCGGCCAAGAGACCCAGTACTTC.

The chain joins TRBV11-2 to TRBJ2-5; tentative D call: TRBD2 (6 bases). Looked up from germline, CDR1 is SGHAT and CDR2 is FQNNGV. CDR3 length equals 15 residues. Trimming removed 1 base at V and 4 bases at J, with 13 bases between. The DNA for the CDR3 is TGTGCCAGCAGCTTAGTAACGTTGCGGGGAGAGACCCAGTACTTC. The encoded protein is CASSLVTLRGETQYF.

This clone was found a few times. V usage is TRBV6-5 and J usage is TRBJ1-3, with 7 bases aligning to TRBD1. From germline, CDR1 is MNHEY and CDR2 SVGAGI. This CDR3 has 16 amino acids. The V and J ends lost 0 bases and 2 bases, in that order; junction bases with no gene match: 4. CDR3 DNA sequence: TGTGCCAGCAGTTACTCAAGACAGGGCGCTGGAAACACCATATATTTT. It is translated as CASSYSRQGAGNTIYF.

In DNA form, the CDR3 reads TGTGCCAGCAGCTCCTCCAAAATAAGCGGTGGGGATACGCAGTATTTT. This codes for CASSSSKISGGDTQYF. V gene TRBV3-1 (or the pseudogene TRBV3-2) combines with J gene TRBJ2-3; possible D gene TRBD2, 5 bases. Germline V gives CDR1 LGHDT, CDR2 YNNKEL (reference sequence). The CDR3 is 16 amino acids. The V and J ends lost 5 bases and 6 bases respectively, with 21 bases between them.

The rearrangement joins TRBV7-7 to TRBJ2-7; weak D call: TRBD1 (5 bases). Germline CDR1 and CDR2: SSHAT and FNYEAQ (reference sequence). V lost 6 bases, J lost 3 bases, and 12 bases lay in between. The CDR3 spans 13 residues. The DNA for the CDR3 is TGTGCCAGCAGGTTGACAGCTTTCTACGAGCAGTACGTC. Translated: CASRLTAFYEQYV.

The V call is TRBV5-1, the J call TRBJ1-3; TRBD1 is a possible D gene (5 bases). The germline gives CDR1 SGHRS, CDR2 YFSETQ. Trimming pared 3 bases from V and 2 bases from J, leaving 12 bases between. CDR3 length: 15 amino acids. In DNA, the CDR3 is TGCGCCAGCAGCTCCGGGGGTACCACTGGAAACACCATATATTTT. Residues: CASSSGGTTGNTIYF.

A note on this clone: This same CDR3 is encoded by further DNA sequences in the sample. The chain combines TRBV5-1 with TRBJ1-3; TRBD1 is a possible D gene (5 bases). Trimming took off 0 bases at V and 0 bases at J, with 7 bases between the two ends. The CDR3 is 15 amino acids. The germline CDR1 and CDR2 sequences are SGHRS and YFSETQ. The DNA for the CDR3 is TGCGCCAGCAGCTTGGGAGACAGCTCTGGAAACACCATATATTTT. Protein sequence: CASSLGDSSGNTIYF. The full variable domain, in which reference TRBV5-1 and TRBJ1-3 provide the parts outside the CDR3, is KAGVTQTPRYLIKTRGQQVTLSCSPISGHRSVSWYQQTPGQGLQFLFEYFSETQRNKGNFPGRFSGRQFSNSRSEMNVSTLELGDSALYLCASSLGDSSGNTIYFGEGSWLTVV.

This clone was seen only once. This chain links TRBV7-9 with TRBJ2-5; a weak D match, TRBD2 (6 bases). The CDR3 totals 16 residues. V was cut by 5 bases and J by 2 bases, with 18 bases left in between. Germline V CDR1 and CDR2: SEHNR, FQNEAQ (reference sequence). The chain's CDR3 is CASSRTRPSAQETQYF. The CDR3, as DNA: TGTGCCAGCAGCCGCACCCGCCCTAGCGCTCAAGAGACCCAGTACTTC.